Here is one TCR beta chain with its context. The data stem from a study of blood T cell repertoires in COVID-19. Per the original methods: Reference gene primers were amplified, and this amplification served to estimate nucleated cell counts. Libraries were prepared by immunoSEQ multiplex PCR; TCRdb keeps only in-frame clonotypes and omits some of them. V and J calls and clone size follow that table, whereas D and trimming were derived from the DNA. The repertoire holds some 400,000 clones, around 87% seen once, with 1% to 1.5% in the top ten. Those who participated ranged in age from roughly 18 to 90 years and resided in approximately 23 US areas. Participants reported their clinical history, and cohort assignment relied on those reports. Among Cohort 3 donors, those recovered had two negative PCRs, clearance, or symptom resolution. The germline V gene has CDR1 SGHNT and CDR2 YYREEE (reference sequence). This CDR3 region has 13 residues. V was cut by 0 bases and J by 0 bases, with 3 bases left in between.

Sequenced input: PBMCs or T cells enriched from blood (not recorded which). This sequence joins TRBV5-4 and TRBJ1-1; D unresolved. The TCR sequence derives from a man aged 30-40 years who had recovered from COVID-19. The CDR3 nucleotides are TGTGCCAGCAGCTTGGGAGTGAACACTGAAGCTTTCTTT. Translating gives CASSLGVNTEAFF.